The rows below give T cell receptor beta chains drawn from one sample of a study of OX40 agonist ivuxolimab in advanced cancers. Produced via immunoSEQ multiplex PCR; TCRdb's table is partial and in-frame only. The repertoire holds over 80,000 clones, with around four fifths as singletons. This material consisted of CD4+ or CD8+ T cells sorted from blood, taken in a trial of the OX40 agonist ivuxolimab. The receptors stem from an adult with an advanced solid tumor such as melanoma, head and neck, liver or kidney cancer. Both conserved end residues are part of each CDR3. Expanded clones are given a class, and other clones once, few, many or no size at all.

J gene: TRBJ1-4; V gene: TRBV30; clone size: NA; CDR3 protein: CASGQTNEKLFF
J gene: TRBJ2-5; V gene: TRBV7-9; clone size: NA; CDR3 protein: CASSPGGAGQETQYF
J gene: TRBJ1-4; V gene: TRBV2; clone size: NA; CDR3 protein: CASSEGGATNEKLFF
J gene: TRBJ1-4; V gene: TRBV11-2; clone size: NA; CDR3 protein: CASSLGTDNEKLFF
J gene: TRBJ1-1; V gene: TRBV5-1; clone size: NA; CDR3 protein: CASSQDSPRNTEAFF
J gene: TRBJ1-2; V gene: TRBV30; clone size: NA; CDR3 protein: CAWSVGGGRTYGYTF
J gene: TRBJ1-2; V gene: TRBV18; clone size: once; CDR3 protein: CASSPGSARLNYGYTF
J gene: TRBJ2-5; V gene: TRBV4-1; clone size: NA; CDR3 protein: CASSQDRGGGVQETQYF
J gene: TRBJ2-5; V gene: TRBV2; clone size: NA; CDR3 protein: CASSADRGRETQYF
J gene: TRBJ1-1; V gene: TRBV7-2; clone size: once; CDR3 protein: CASSLRVLNTEAFF
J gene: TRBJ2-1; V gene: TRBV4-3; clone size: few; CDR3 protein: CASSQEAGGRNEQFF
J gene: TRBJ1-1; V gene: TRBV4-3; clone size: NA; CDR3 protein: CASSQGLMNTEAFF
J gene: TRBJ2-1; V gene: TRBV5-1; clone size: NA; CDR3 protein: CASSGTGVEQFF
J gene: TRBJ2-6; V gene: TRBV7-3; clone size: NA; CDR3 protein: CASSSGSGLSGANVLTF
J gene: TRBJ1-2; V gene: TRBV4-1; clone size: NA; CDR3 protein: CASSQRQDTNYGYTF
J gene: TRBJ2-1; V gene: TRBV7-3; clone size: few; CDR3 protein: CASSLDTVYNEQFF
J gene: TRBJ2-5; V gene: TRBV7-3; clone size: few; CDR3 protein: CASSPRGSGGQETQYF
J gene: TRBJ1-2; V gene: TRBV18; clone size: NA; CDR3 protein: CASSPTGDYGYTF
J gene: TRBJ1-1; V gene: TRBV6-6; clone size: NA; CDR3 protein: CASSYQGQEAFF
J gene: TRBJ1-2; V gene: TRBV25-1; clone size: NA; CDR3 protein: CASSESGRDVGYTF
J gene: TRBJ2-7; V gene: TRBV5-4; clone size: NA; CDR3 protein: CASSLGQSGEQYF
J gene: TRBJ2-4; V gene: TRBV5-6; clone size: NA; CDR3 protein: CASSSFIGSKNIQYF
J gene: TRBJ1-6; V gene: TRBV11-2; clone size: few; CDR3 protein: CASSLVPQRGAVSSPLHF
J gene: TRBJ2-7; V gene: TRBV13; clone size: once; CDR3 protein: CVSSLSGTSGVYEQYF
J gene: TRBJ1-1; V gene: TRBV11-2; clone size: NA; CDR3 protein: CASSFRGQGTEAFF
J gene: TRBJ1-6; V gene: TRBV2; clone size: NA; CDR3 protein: CASSGAGGSYNSPLHF
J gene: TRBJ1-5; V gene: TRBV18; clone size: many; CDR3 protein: CASSGDANQPQHF
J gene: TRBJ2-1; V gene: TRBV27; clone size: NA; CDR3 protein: CASSPEGFYNEQFF
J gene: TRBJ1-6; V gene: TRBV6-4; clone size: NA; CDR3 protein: CASSDVENSPLHF
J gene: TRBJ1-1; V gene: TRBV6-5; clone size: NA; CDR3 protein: CASSSNFRNTEAFF
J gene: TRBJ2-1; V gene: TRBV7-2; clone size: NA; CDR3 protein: CASSFRQGGPYNEQFF
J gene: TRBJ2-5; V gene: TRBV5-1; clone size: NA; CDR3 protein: CASSPPLAGEETQYF
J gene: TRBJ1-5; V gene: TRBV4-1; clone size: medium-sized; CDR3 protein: CASSPISGQPQHF
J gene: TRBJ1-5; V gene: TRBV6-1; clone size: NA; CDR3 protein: CASSVNRGLSNQPQHF
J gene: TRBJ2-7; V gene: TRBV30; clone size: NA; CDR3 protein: CAWGKDRGLEQYF
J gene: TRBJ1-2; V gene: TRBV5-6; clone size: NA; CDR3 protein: CASSLRTGGRGYTF
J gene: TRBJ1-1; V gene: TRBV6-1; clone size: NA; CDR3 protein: CASRTTVNTEAFF
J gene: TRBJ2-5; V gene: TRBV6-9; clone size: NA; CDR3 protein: CASSYRWAAQQETQYF
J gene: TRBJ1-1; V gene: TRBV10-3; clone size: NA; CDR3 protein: CAMPRGLNTEAFF
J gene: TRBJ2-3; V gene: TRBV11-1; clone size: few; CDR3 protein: CASSFVGLSADTQYF
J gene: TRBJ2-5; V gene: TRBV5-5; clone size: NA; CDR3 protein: CASSFTGSETQYF
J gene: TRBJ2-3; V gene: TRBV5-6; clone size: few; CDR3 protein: CASSLSDTQYF
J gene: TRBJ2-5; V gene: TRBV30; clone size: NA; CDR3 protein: CAWSVGRAEYF
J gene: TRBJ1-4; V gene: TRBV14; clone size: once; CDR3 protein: CASSQDQTGRREKLFF
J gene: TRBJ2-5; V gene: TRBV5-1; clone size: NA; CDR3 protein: CASNPTEGRRETQYF
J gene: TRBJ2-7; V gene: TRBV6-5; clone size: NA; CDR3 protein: CASKPGGAGEQYF
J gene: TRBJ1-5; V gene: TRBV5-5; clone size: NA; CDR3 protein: CASSLQGLGPQHF
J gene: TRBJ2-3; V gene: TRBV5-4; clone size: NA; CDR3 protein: CASSSGGGLAGVSTDTQYF
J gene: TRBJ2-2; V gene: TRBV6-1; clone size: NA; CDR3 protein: CASWTGGAGGELFF